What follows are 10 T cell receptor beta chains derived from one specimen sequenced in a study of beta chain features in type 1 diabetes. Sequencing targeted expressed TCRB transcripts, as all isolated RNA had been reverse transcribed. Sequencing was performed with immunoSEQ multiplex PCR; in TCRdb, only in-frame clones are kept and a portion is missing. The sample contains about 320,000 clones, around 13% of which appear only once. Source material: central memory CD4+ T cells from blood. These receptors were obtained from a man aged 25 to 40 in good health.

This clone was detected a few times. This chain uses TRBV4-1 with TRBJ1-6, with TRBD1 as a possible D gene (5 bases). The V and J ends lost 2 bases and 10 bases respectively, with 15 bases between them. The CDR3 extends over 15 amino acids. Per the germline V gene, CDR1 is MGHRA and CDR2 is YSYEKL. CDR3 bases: TGCGCCAGCAGCCAAAGCGTTGACAGACCCTCACCCCTCCACTTT. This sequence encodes CASSQSVDRPSPLHF.

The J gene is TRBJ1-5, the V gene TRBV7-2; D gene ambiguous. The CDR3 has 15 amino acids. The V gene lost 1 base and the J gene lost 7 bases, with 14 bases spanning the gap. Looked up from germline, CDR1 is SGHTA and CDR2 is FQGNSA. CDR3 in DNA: TGTGCCAGCAGCTTAGTCCCGGGAGGAGGGCAGCCCCAGCATTTT. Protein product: CASSLVPGGGQPQHF.

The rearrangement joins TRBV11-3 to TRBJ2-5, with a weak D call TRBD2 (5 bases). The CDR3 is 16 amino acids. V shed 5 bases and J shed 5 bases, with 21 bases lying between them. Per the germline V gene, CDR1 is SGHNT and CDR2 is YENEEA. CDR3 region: CASSRGSAFIGETQYF. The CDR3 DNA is TGTGCCAGCAGCCGAGGGTCGGCGTTTATTGGCGAGACCCAGTACTTC.

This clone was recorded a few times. The CDR3 region is CASSESSGGPYEQYV. CDR3 DNA: TGTGCCAGCAGTGAATCCAGCGGGGGCCCCTACGAGCAGTACGTC. This chain uses TRBV6-1 with TRBJ2-7; 8 bases align to TRBD2. Trimming cost V 2 bases and J 2 bases; bases outside gene matches: 5. The CDR3 contains 15 residues. The germline CDR1 and CDR2 sequences are MNHNS and SASEGT.

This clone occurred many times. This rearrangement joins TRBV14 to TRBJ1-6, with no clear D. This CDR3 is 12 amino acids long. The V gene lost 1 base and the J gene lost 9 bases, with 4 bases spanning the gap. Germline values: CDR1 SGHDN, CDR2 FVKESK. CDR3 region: CASSQGASPLHF. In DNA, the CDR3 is TGTGCCAGCAGCCAAGGGGCTTCACCCCTCCACTTT.

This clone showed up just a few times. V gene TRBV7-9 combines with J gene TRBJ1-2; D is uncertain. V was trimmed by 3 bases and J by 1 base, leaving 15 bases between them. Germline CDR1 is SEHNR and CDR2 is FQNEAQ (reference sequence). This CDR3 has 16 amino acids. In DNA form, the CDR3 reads TGTGCCAGCAGCTTGGTGTTGGGGAGTTATAACTATGGCTACACCTTC. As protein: CASSLVLGSYNYGYTF.

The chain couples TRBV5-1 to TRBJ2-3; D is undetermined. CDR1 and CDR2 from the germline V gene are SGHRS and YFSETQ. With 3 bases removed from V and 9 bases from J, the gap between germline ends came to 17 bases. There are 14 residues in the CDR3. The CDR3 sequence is CASSSTTVEATQYF. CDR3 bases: TGCGCCAGCAGCTCGACGACCGTCGAGGCCACGCAGTATTTT.

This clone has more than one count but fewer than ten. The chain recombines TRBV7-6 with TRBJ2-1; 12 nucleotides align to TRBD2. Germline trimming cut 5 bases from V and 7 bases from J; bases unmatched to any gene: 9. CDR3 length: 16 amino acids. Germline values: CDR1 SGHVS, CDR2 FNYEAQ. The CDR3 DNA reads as TGTGCCAGCAGCCTTACCGGGACTAGCGGGCGGAATGAGCAGTTCTTC. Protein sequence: CASSLTGTSGRNEQFF.

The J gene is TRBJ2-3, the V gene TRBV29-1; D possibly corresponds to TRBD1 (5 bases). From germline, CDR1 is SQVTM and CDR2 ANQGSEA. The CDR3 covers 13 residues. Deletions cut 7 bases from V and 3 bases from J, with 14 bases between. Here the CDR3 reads CSAPRGGTDTQYF. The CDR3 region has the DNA TGCAGCGCCCCTAGGGGTGGTACAGATACGCAGTATTTT.

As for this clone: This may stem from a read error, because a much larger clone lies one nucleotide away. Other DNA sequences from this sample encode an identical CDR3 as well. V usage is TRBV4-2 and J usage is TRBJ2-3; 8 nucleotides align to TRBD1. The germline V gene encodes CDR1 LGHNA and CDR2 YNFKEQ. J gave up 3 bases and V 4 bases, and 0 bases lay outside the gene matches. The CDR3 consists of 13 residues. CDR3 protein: CASSRDRTDTQYF. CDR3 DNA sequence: TGTGCCAGCAGCCGGGACAGGACAGATACGCAGTATTTT.